The table lists the clone carrying this T cell receptor (beta chain) with a count of one. Its antigen is currently unknown. Method: immunoSEQ multiplex PCR; TCRdb's copy keeps in-frame clones and lacks some. Of tens of thousands of clones in the sample, 93% were seen once. These data come from a study of Tregs in tolerant kidney transplant recipients. Across the whole study: Recipients received nonmyeloablative bone marrow transplants from related graft donors, with transient mixed chimerism.

CDR1 LNHDA and CDR2 SQIVND come from the germline V gene (reference sequence). The J segment lost 1 base and the V segment lost 11 bases, leaving 10 bases of the junction unmatched. This CDR3 comprises 14 residues. Study-level points and caveats: Findings come from small patient numbers and require larger validation. Biological reproducibility was not directly addressed, but technical replication error appeared minimal.

The chain uses TRBV19 and TRBJ1-1; 7 nucleotides line up with TRBD1. The source is a human donor who received a combined kidney and bone marrow transplant. Sequencing was performed on CD4+ T cells from blood, taken before the transplant. Written as DNA, the CDR3 is TGTGCCCCCCTCCCCAGGGGGGCGAACACTGAAGCTTTCTTT. It yields the protein CAPLPRGANTEAFF.